This TCR beta chain came from a study of T cell repertoires in cytomegalovirus infection. The wider study: Indicated by public TCR beta signatures were CMV infection and matching HLA type.

This clonotype showed up just a few times. TCRdb reanalysed the reads using MiXCR and keeps one entry per CDR3 protein. The table includes 150,000 to 200,000 distinct CDR3 sequences, over 15% detected once. The source of this sequence is a human donor in good health (CMV status not recorded). Some clones in this sample may be carry-over from other donors' samples. The specimen sequenced was CD8+ T cells from PBMCs.

CDR3 in amino acids: CASSFHRTYEQYF. DNA of the CDR3: TGTGCCAGCAGTTTCCACCGGACCTACGAGCAGTACTTC. The gene calls are TRBV28 and TRBJ2-7, with unresolved D. Germline CDR1 reads MDHEN; CDR2 reads SYDVKM. The CDR3 extends over 13 amino acids. Trimming pared 3 bases from V and 2 bases from J, leaving 8 bases between.